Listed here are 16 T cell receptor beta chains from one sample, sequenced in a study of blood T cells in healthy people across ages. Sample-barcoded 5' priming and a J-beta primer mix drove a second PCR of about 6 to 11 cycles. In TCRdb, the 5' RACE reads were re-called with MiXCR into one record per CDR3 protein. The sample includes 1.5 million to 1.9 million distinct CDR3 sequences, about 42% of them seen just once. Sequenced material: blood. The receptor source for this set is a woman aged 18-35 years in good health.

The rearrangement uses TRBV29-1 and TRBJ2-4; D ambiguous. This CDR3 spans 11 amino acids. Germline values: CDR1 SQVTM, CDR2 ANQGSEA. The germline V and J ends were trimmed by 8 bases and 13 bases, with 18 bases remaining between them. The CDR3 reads CSSLVLNEQYF. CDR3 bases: TGCAGCTCCCTGGTCCTCAATGAGCAGTACTTC.

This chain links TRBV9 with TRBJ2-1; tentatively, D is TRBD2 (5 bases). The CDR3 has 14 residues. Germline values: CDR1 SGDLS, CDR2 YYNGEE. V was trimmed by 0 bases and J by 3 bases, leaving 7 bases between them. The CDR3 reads CASSVAGNYNEQFF. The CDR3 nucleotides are TGTGCCAGCAGCGTAGCGGGGAACTACAATGAGCAGTTCTTC.

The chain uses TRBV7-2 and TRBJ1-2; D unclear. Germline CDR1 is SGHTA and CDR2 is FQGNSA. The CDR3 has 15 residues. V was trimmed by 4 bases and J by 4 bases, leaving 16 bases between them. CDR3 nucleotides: TGTGCCAGCAGCTATCCAACGGGAGGAAGCTATGGCTACACCTTC. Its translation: CASSYPTGGSYGYTF.

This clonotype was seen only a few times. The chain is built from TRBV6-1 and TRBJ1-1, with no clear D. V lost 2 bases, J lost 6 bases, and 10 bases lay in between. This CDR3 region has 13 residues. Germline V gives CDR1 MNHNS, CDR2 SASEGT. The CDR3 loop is CASSEFLLAEAFF. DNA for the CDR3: TGTGCCAGCAGTGAATTCCTCCTCGCTGAAGCTTTCTTT.

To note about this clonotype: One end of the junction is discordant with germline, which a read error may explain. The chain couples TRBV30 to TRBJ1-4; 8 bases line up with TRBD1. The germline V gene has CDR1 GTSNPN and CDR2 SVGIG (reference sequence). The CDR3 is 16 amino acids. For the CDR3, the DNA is TGTGCCTTGAGTGTAAAGTATGCAGGGGGCCATGAAAAACTGTTTTTT. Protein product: CALSVKYAGGHEKLFF.

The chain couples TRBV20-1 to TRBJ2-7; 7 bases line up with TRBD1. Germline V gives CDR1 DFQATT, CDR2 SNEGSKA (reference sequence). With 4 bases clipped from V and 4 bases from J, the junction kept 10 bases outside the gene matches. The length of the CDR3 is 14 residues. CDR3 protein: CSATPGAGGYEQYF. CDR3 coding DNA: TGCAGTGCTACCCCCGGGGCAGGGGGTTACGAGCAGTACTTC.

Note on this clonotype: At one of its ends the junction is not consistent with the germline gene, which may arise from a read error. Here the CDR3 reads CTSSLEPYEQYF. The CDR3 DNA is TGTACCAGCAGCTTAGAACCCTACGAGCAGTACTTC. The genes are TRBV11-2 and TRBJ2-7; D unclear. This CDR3 has 12 residues. The germline V gene has CDR1 SGHAT and CDR2 FQNNGV.

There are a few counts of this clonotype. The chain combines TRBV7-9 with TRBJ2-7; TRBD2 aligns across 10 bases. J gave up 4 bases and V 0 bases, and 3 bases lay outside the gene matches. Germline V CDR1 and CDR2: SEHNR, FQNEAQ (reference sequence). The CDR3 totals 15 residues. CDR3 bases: TGTGCCAGCAGCTTAGCAGGACTAGCGGCGTACGAGCAGTACTTC. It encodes CASSLAGLAAYEQYF.

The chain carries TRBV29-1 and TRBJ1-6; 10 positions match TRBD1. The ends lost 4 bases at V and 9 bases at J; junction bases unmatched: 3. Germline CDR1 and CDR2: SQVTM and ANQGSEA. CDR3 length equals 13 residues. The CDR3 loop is CSVGGTGASPLHF. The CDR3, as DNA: TGCAGCGTTGGCGGGACAGGGGCTTCACCCCTCCACTTT.

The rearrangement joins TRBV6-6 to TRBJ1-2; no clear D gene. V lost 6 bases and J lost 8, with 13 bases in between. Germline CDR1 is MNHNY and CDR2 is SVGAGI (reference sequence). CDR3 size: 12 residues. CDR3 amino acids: CASSALQLGYTF. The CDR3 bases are TGTGCCAGCAGCGCACTTCAACTAGGCTACACCTTC.

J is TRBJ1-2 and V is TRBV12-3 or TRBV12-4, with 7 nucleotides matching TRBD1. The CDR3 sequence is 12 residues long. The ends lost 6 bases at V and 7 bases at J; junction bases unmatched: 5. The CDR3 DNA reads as TGTGCCAGCAGGAAGACAGGGTCTGGCTACACCTTC. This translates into CASRKTGSGYTF.

The CDR3 bases are TGCGCCAGCAGCATACGGGTCAGTAGCACAGATACGCAGTATTTT. Residues: CASSIRVSSTDTQYF. The rearrangement joins TRBV5-1 to TRBJ2-3; no definite D call. This CDR3 is built from 15 residues. The V gene's germline CDR1 is SGHRS and CDR2 YFSETQ. Trimming took 4 bases from V and 0 from J, leaving 12 bases between them.

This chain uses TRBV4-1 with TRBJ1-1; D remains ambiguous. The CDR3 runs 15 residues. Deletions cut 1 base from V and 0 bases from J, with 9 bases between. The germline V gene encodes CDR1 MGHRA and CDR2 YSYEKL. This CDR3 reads CASSQGVTLNTEAFF. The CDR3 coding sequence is TGCGCCAGCAGCCAAGGAGTTACCCTGAACACTGAAGCTTTCTTT.

The CDR3 loop reads CASSEPGPRKELFF. The CDR3 DNA is TGTGCCAGCAGTGAGCCGGGGCCGCGGAAGGAGCTGTTTTTT. The genes are TRBV2 and TRBJ2-2, with D perhaps given as TRBD1 or TRBD2 (5 bases each). V was shortened by 3 bases and J by 10 bases, with 15 bases between the two germline ends. Germline-derived CDR1 and CDR2 are SNHLY and FYNNEI. This CDR3 has 14 amino acids.

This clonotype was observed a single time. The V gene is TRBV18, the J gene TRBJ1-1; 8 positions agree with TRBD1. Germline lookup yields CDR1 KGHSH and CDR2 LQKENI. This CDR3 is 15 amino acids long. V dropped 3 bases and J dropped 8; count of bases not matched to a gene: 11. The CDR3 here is CASSPTLTGASEAFF. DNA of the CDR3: TGTGCCAGCTCACCGACTTTGACAGGGGCGAGCGAAGCTTTCTTT.

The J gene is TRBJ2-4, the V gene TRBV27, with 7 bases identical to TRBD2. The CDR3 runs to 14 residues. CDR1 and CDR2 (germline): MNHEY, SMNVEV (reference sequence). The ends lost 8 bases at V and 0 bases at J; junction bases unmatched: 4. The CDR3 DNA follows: TGTGCCAGCGGGGGGGAACTAGCCAAAAACATTCAGTACTTC. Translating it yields CASGGELAKNIQYF.